The clone carrying this T cell receptor beta chain was found many times. Its target is unknown. V lost 2 bases to trimming and J lost 0 bases, with 12 bases between them. CDR3 size: 16 residues. Germline CDR1 reads SGHRS; CDR2 reads YFSETQ. The data derive from a study of T-cell memory formation after mild COVID-19. Study outcomes and limitations: Among CD4+ contracting clones, most were CM and EM, and CD8+ ones EMRA. The authors did not confirm SARS-CoV-2 specificity of second-wave clones peaking day 37.

After 5'RACE with constant-segment primers, TCR alpha and TCR beta cDNA libraries carrying sample barcodes and UMIs were obtained. A single record per CDR3 protein comes from TCRdb applying MiXCR to the 5' RACE reads. The repertoire has hundreds of thousands of distinct CDR3 sequences, roughly 15% of them found once; the top ten carry around 22%. The chain has TRBV5-1 and TRBJ2-1; tentatively, D is TRBD1 (6 bases). The specimen was PBMCs or a T cell subset sorted from them (not recorded which). The receptor was derived from a man younger than 35 who had mild COVID-19 (a few samples of this study predate the infection). Cell type and time point are not known. The CDR3 spells CASSFLQGSSYNEQFF. The CDR3 bases are TGCGCCAGCAGCTTTCTTCAGGGGAGCTCCTACAATGAGCAGTTCTTC.